This T cell receptor (beta chain) appears in the sequencing data of a study of a mutant IDH1 vaccine in newly diagnosed glioma. Background on the study: Sex distribution of treated patients was approximately 60% male and about 38% female; mean age was around 40 years. Visit V12 was at week 35; visit V13 was at week 47.

Study observations and caveats: Researchers report vaccine-induced immune responses in 80% to 95% of patients. Top-clonotype changes in peripheral T cells seemed unrelated to pseudoprogression.

Here immunoSEQ multiplex PCR was the method, and the copy in TCRdb shows in-frame clones only, minus some. Of approximately 44,000 clones in the sample, 76% were seen once. Time point described: week 35, safety follow-up. Vaccination comprised doses that each held 300 ug of mutant IDH1 20-mer peptide, plus topical imiquimod. Concerning this clone: Its antigen remains unknown.

This TCR derives from a man aged 35-49 years with glioma. The material sequenced was PBMCs, taken from a glioma patient whose treatment included an IDH1 peptide vaccine.

This chain's CDR3 is CASSTSGGGETQYF. The CDR3 DNA follows: TGTGCCAGCTCCACTAGCGGAGGCGGGGAGACCCAGTACTTC. The V call is TRBV6-6, the J call TRBJ2-5; 8 nucleotides match TRBD2. CDR1 and CDR2 (germline): MNHNY, SVGAGI (reference sequence). V lost 8 bases to trimming and J lost 5 bases; unmatched junction nucleotides: 10. The CDR3 has 14 amino acids.